Presented here are 9 T cell receptor beta chains from one specimen sequenced in a study of cytomegalovirus exposure and HLA in healthy donors. The PCR contained 60 Vbeta and 13 Jbeta primers. Produced via immunoSEQ multiplex PCR; TCRdb's table is partial and in-frame only. The sample holds about 160,000 clones, 70% to 80% seen once. Sequencing was performed on PBMCs. The source of these receptors is a woman aged 45-65 years in good health and CMV-seronegative.

This clone was seen a few times. The CDR3 nucleotides are TGTGCCAGCAGCTTAGGGGGAAGCACTGAAGCTTTCTTT. Amino acid sequence: CASSLGGSTEAFF. V and J are TRBV5-4 and TRBJ1-1; a possible D gene is TRBD1 (6 bases). The V gene's germline CDR1 is SGHNT and CDR2 YYREEE (reference sequence). Trimming took off 2 bases at V and 4 bases at J, with 9 bases between the two ends. This CDR3 comprises 13 residues.

The V gene is TRBV18, the J gene TRBJ2-7; 8 bases align to TRBD1. The CDR3 is 12 residues long. V dropped 4 bases and J dropped 4; count of bases not matched to a gene: 0. Germline CDR1 and CDR2: KGHSH and LQKENI. DNA of the CDR3: TGTGCCAGCTCACGACAGGGGTACGAGCAGTACTTC. It codes for CASSRQGYEQYF.

This rearrangement joins TRBV18 to TRBJ1-3; the D is unclear. Germline values: CDR1 KGHSH, CDR2 LQKENI. There are 14 residues in the CDR3. Trimming stripped 6 bases from V and 3 bases from J, with 12 bases between. The CDR3 nucleotides are TGTGCCAGCTCGAGCTCCTTTGGTGGAAACACCATATATTTT. Its translation: CASSSSFGGNTIYF. The whole variable domain, filled in from reference TRBV18 and TRBJ1-3, reads NAGVMQNPRHLVRRRGQEARLRCSPMKGHSHVYWYRQLPEEGLKFMVYLQKENIIDESGMPKERFSAEFPKEGPSILRIQQVVRGDSAAYFCASSSSFGGNTIYFGEGSWLTVV.

This clone was observed a handful of times. This sequence joins TRBV5-6 and TRBJ1-4, with D possibly TRBD1 on 5 matching bases. Germline V lookup: CDR1 SGHDT, CDR2 YYEEEE. V lost 2 bases and J lost 7, with 12 bases in between. The length of the CDR3 is 14 residues. CDR3 amino acids: CASSFVGEAEKLFF. CDR3 DNA: TGTGCCAGCAGCTTCGTGGGGGAGGCTGAAAAACTGTTTTTT.

J is TRBJ2-7 and V is TRBV18; possible D gene TRBD2, 5 bases. CDR1 and CDR2 (germline): KGHSH, LQKENI. Trimming cost V 4 bases and J 3 bases, with 34 bases left between them. This CDR3 spans 21 amino acids. The CDR3 here is CASSQTSSAYPFAGSFYEQYF. CDR3 nucleotides: TGTGCCAGCTCACAAACCTCCTCGGCCTACCCTTTTGCGGGTTCTTTCTACGAGCAGTACTTC.

The DNA of the CDR3 is TGTGCCAGCGCCGGAGGACAGGGTGTAAGAAACACCATATATTTT. Its translation: CASAGGQGVRNTIYF. This sequence joins TRBV25-1 and TRBJ1-3; 8 bases agree with TRBD1. The germline V gene encodes CDR1 MGHDK and CDR2 SYGVNS. V shed 8 bases, J shed 5 bases, and the junction held 11 bases outside the gene matches. This CDR3 is 15 amino acids long. Complete variable domain (other parts from reference TRBV25-1 and TRBJ1-3): EADIYQTPRYLVIGTGKKITLECSQTMGHDKMYWYQQDPGMELHLIHYSYGVNSTEKGDLSSESTVSRIRTEHFPLTLESARPSHTSQYLCASAGGQGVRNTIYFGEGSWLTVV.

The chain recombines TRBV7-9 with TRBJ2-1; 13 bases agree with TRBD2. Unmatched junction bases numbered 2, after V lost 5 bases and J lost 4 bases. Germline CDR1 is SEHNR and CDR2 is FQNEAQ (reference sequence). The CDR3 is 15 amino acids. The CDR3 DNA is TGTGCCAGCAGCCTGGGACTAGCGGGGTACAATGAGCAGTTCTTC. It codes for CASSLGLAGYNEQFF.

The rearrangement uses TRBV4-1 and TRBJ2-5; D is uncertain. The tail of the sequence fits TRBJ2-7 better, so the J call may be wrong. In germline, CDR1 is MGHRA, CDR2 YSYEKL. There are 11 residues in the CDR3. In nucleotides, the CDR3 is TGCGCCAGCAGCCAATTCTACGAGCAGTACTTC. Translating it yields CASSQFYEQYF.

The V call is TRBV7-9, the J call TRBJ1-3; D is ambiguous. The CDR3 runs 16 residues. CDR1 is SEHNR, CDR2 FQNEAQ, per germline (reference sequence). V was trimmed by 5 bases and J by 2 bases, leaving 16 bases between them. The CDR3 coding sequence is TGTGCCAGCAGCCCATTCACAGTCCTCACTGGAAACACCATATATTTT. Protein sequence: CASSPFTVLTGNTIYF. Combining the CDR3 with reference TRBV7-9 and TRBJ1-3 gives the whole variable domain DTGVSQNPRHKITKRGQNVTFRCDPISEHNRLYWYRQTLGQGPEFLTYFQNEAQLEKSRLLSDRFSAERPKGSFSTLEIQRTEQGDSAMYLCASSPFTVLTGNTIYFGEGSWLTVV.